Listed here are 24 T cell receptor beta chains from one sample, sequenced in a study of human T cells and chemical hapten exposure. Each CDR3 protein gets one entry after TCRdb re-called the RACE reads with MiXCR. The sample lists about 270,000 distinct CDR3 sequences, just under 8% occurring once. As to time point: pre-sensitization, week 0. Documented treatment: therapeutic diphenylcyclopropenone sensitization with weekly scalp DPC. This specimen was whole blood, taken in connection with sensitization to the hapten diphenylcyclopropenone (DPC). The source is a man aged 18 to 30 with alopecia areata. Some clones in this sample may be carry-over from other donors' samples.

The chain joins TRBV27 to TRBJ2-1; no clear D. Germline lookup yields CDR1 MNHEY and CDR2 SMNVEV (reference sequence). Trimming took 0 bases from V and 0 from J, leaving 15 bases between them. The CDR3 length is 18 residues. The CDR3 spells CASSLSAWASSSYNEQFF. The CDR3 region has the DNA TGTGCCAGCAGTTTATCTGCGTGGGCGTCTAGCTCCTACAATGAGCAGTTCTTC.

This clonotype was detected a few times. The genes are TRBV5-1 and TRBJ1-6; 7 bases align to TRBD1. Per the germline V gene, CDR1 is SGHRS and CDR2 is YFSETQ. The CDR3 totals 16 residues. V dropped 0 bases and J dropped 5; count of bases not matched to a gene: 5. The CDR3 loop reads CASSLGPGQNNSPLHF. The DNA for the CDR3 is TGCGCCAGCAGCTTGGGTCCGGGACAGAATAATTCACCCCTCCACTTT.

This clonotype showed up many times. This rearrangement joins TRBV11-2 to TRBJ2-3, with 9 nucleotides matching TRBD2. This CDR3 is built from 16 residues. The germline CDR1 and CDR2 sequences are SGHAT and FQNNGV. With V trimmed by 0 bases and J by 5 bases, 6 bases remained unmatched. The CDR3 sequence is CASSLEAGGPRDTQYF. Written as DNA, the CDR3 is TGTGCCAGCAGCTTAGAGGCGGGGGGGCCGAGAGATACGCAGTATTTT.

The chain combines TRBV12-3 or TRBV12-4 with TRBJ1-4; D remains ambiguous. V dropped 3 bases and J dropped 8 bases, with 10 bases sitting between them. The CDR3 spans 13 residues. This CDR3 reads CASSLGKVEKLFF. The DNA for the CDR3 is TGTGCCAGCAGTTTGGGCAAGGTCGAAAAACTGTTTTTT.

This clonotype appeared a few times. The V gene is TRBV7-9, the J gene TRBJ2-7; no clear D. Trimming removed 2 bases from V and 2 bases from J, with 4 bases in between. Germline values: CDR1 SEHNR, CDR2 FQNEAQ (reference sequence). This CDR3 region has 12 residues. DNA of the CDR3: TGTGCCAGCAGCTTAAACGCCTACGAGCAGTACTTC. Its translation: CASSLNAYEQYF.

The chain is built from TRBV27 and TRBJ1-2; D not resolved. Trimming cost V 0 bases and J 10 bases, with 18 bases left between them. The CDR3 contains 15 residues. Germline V lookup: CDR1 MNHEY, CDR2 SMNVEV (reference sequence). CDR3 nucleotide sequence: TGTGCCAGCAGTTTATCCACATCGGCGTATTCCCACTACACCTTC. Amino acid sequence: CASSLSTSAYSHYTF.

The chain couples TRBV27 to TRBJ2-7; 7 bases are shared with TRBD1. After removal of 5 bases from V and 2 bases from J, the junction contained 12 bases not matched to a gene. CDR1 and CDR2 from the germline V gene are MNHEY and SMNVEV (reference sequence). The CDR3 contains 16 residues. CDR3 in amino acids: CASSPPSLGQAYEQYV. The DNA for the CDR3 is TGTGCCAGCAGTCCACCTTCCCTCGGACAGGCCTACGAGCAGTACGTC.

The sample holds a few counts of this clonotype. The chain is built from TRBV7-8 and TRBJ2-2; 7 bases map to TRBD2. Germline CDR1 SGHVS, CDR2 FQNEAQ. The CDR3 has 16 amino acids. V shed 1 base and J 7 bases; nucleotides not matched to a gene: 9. The CDR3 bases are TGTGCCAGCAGCTTAGGGAACAGCGGGGTTGGCGGGGAGCTGTTTTTT. Its translation: CASSLGNSGVGGELFF.

This clonotype has a handful of counts. The J gene is TRBJ2-7, the V gene TRBV7-9, with D tentatively TRBD1 or TRBD2 (5 bases each). Deletions cut 4 bases from V and 0 bases from J, with 16 bases between. CDR3 length: 16 residues. Germline CDR1 and CDR2: SEHNR and FQNEAQ (reference sequence). The CDR3 DNA is TGTGCCAGCAGCTCAAAAACCGGGACCCGCTCCTACGAGCAGTACTTC. Protein sequence: CASSSKTGTRSYEQYF.

This clonotype was counted many times. The chain combines TRBV19 with TRBJ1-5; 8 bases line up with TRBD1. This CDR3 contains 15 residues. The germline gives CDR1 LNHDA, CDR2 SQIVND (reference sequence). Losses at the gene ends were 1 base for V and 4 bases for J; bases not matched to a gene: 3. In nucleotides, the CDR3 is TGTGCCAGTAGTATAGGACGGACAGGGAATCAGCCCCAGCATTTT. Protein product: CASSIGRTGNQPQHF.

The chain recombines TRBV24-1 with TRBJ2-4; D ambiguous. Germline CDR1 reads KGHDR; CDR2 reads SFDVKD. V lost 4 bases and J lost 0, with 12 bases in between. The CDR3 spans 16 residues. CDR3 sequence reads: CATSDPNSEAKNIQYF. CDR3 coding DNA: TGTGCCACCAGTGACCCAAACAGTGAAGCCAAAAACATTCAGTACTTC.

Only a few counts were recorded for this clonotype. The chain links TRBV28 to TRBJ1-6, with 7 nucleotides matching TRBD1. Germline V gives CDR1 MDHEN, CDR2 SYDVKM. Unmatched junction bases numbered 7, after V lost 6 bases and J lost 8 bases. This CDR3 has 14 amino acids. For the CDR3, the DNA is TGTGCCAGCAGGGTACAGGGGAGGGATTCACCCCTCCACTTT. Encoded protein: CASRVQGRDSPLHF.

The V call is TRBV20-1, the J call TRBJ1-5; no clear D. This CDR3 region has 12 residues. Per germline, CDR1 DFQATT and CDR2 SNEGSKA (reference sequence). Trimming removed 3 bases from V and 4 bases from J, with 7 bases in between. The CDR3 protein is CSARMGNQPQHF. The CDR3 bases are TGCAGTGCTAGGATGGGGAATCAGCCCCAGCATTTT.

The chain links TRBV2 to TRBJ2-7, with a possible D match to TRBD2 (5 bases). This CDR3 comprises 15 residues. The germline gives CDR1 SNHLY, CDR2 FYNNEI. Trimming took 0 bases from V and 0 from J, leaving 9 bases between them. Here the CDR3 DNA reads TGTGCCAGCAGTGAAGCAGGGAGAGGCTCCTACGAGCAGTACTTC. Amino acids: CASSEAGRGSYEQYF. The entire variable domain, with the rest obtained from reference TRBV2 and TRBJ2-7, is as follows: EPEVTQTPSHQVTQMGQEVILRCVPISNHLYFYWYRQILGQKVEFLVSFYNNEISEKSEIFDDQFSVERPDGSNFTLKIRSTKLEDSAMYFCASSEAGRGSYEQYFGPGTRLTVT.

This clonotype showed up many times. The chain employs TRBV7-6 and TRBJ2-3, with D perhaps matching TRBD2 (6 bases). Trimming removed 6 bases from V and 4 bases from J, with 11 bases in between. Per the germline V gene, CDR1 is SGHVS and CDR2 is FNYEAQ. CDR3 length: 13 amino acids. The CDR3 DNA sequence: TGTGCCAGCAGTGCTAGCGTCGCAGATACGCAGTATTTT. It translates to CASSASVADTQYF.

This clonotype was seen once. DNA of the CDR3: TGTGCCAGCAGCTTAAACCCAGGCACCGGGGAGCTGTTTTTT. Protein product: CASSLNPGTGELFF. V is TRBV7-3 and J is TRBJ2-2; D not certain. The CDR3 is made up of 14 amino acids. Per germline, CDR1 SGHTA and CDR2 FQGTGA. The V and J ends lost 1 base and 4 bases respectively, with 7 bases between them.

The V gene is TRBV6-2 or TRBV6-3, the J gene TRBJ2-7; D might be TRBD1 or TRBD2, each matching 5 bases. CDR1 and CDR2 (germline): MNHEY, SVGEGT. The V end lost 2 bases, the J end lost 0 bases, and 11 bases lay between the germline ends. CDR3 length: 15 residues. The CDR3 is CASSYGTGSSYEQYV. Written as DNA, the CDR3 is TGTGCCAGCAGTTACGGGACGGGGAGCTCCTACGAGCAGTACGTC.

The chain has TRBV4-3 and TRBJ2-7; TRBD1 agrees at 10 bases. J gave up 2 bases and V 2 bases, and 6 bases lay outside the gene matches. CDR1 and CDR2 (germline): LGHNA, YSLEER. The CDR3 runs 16 residues. The CDR3 DNA sequence: TGCGCCAGCAGCCAAATATTTGGGACAGGGGCCTACGAGCAGTACTTC. Residues: CASSQIFGTGAYEQYF.

This clonotype was seen more than once but under ten times. The genes are TRBV10-2 and TRBJ1-3, with a possible D match to TRBD1 (5 bases). Trimming left V 7 bases short and J 1 base short, with 17 bases between. Germline CDR1 and CDR2: WSHSY and SAAADI. This CDR3 is built from 16 residues. The CDR3 protein is CASTPLRGTSGNTIYF. CDR3 DNA: TGCGCCAGCACTCCATTACGCGGGACTTCTGGAAACACCATATATTTT.

This chain uses TRBV6-5 with TRBJ2-1; D assignment may be TRBD1 or TRBD2 (5 bases each). The V gene lost 2 bases and the J gene lost 4 bases, with 18 bases spanning the gap. Germline V gene lookup returns CDR1 MNHEY and CDR2 SVGAGI. The CDR3 totals 17 residues. CDR3 sequence: CASSYGGLGRRYNEQFF. The CDR3 DNA follows: TGTGCCAGCAGTTACGGTGGTTTGGGACGGAGATACAATGAGCAGTTCTTC.

This clonotype occurred a few times. V and J are TRBV27 and TRBJ1-6; a weak D match, TRBD1 (6 bases). The CDR3 is 15 amino acids. Germline-derived CDR1 and CDR2 are MNHEY and SMNVEV (reference sequence). V gave up 5 bases and J gave up 9 bases, with 17 bases separating them. The CDR3 protein is CASSIYDRRSSPLHF. The CDR3 coding sequence is TGTGCCAGCAGTATCTACGACAGGCGTTCTTCACCCCTCCACTTT.

This clonotype is a singleton in its sample. The chain recombines TRBV7-9 with TRBJ2-5; D possibly uses TRBD1 or TRBD2 (5 bases each). The V gene's germline CDR1 is SEHNR and CDR2 FQNEAQ (reference sequence). This CDR3 has 15 amino acids. V was trimmed by 6 bases and J by 4 bases, leaving 18 bases between them. The CDR3 region has the DNA TGTGCCAGCAGTTTGACCGAGGGGCTCAGAGAGACCCAGTACTTC. Protein: CASSLTEGLRETQYF. Drawing the rest from reference TRBV7-9 and TRBJ2-5, the complete variable domain is DTGVSQNPRHKITKRGQNVTFRCDPISEHNRLYWYRQTLGQGPEFLTYFQNEAQLEKSRLLSDRFSAERPKGSFSTLEIQRTEQGDSAMYLCASSLTEGLRETQYFGPGTRLLVL.

The chain couples TRBV2 to TRBJ1-2; weak D call: TRBD1 (5 bases). The CDR3 consists of 13 residues. With 4 bases removed from V and 4 bases from J, the gap between germline ends came to 10 bases. CDR1 is SNHLY and CDR2 is FYNNEI in the germline V gene. Here the CDR3 reads CASSADRRYGYTF. The CDR3 DNA reads as TGTGCCAGCAGTGCCGACAGACGCTATGGCTACACCTTC.

The genes are TRBV6-2 or TRBV6-3 and TRBJ2-1, with D tentatively TRBD1 (5 bases). The V end lost 6 bases, the J end lost 2 bases, and 20 bases lay between the germline ends. CDR1 and CDR2 (germline): MNHEY, SVGEGT. The CDR3 has 17 residues. The CDR3, as DNA: TGTGCCAGCAGGAACAACGTAGGCAGGGTAACCTACAATGAGCAGTTCTTC. Translation: CASRNNVGRVTYNEQFF.